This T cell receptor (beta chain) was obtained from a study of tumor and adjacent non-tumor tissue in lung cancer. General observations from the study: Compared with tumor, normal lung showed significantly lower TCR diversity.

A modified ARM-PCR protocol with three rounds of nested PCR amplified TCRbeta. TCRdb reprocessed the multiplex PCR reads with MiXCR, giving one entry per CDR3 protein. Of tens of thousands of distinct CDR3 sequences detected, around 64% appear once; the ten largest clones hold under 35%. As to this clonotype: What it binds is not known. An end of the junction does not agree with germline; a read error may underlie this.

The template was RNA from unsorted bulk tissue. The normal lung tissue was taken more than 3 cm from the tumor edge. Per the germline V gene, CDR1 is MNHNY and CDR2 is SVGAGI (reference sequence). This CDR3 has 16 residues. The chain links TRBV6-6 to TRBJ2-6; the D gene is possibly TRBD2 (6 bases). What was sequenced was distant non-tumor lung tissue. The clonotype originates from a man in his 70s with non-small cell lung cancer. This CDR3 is CASSRPRGSGANVMTF. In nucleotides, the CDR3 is TGTGCCAGCAGCCGTCCGCGGGGCTCTGGGGCCAACGTCATGACTTTC.